The entry below gives a single T cell receptor (beta chain) sequence along with its context. CDR3 length equals 13 residues. The germline V and J ends were trimmed by 6 bases and 2 bases, with 10 bases remaining between them. CDR1 and CDR2 (germline): ENHRY, SYGVKD. The sample originates from a study of cytomegalovirus exposure and HLA in healthy donors. Use of 60 Vbeta and 13 Jbeta primers characterized the PCR. The method was immunoSEQ multiplex PCR; TCRdb's version includes in-frame clones alone and lacks a portion of them. The sample records 200,000 to 250,000 clones, approximately 80% being singletons.

The V and J genes are TRBV10-3 and TRBJ1-1; D unresolved. Sequenced sample: PBMCs. The sequence was collected from a male donor in good health and CMV-seronegative. The CDR3 is CAIRGNDNTEAFF. CDR3 bases: TGTGCCATCAGGGGCAATGACAACACTGAAGCTTTCTTT.